These 6 T cell receptor beta chains share one sample of origin, sequenced in a study of blood T cell repertoires in COVID-19. Data came from immunoSEQ multiplex PCR; TCRdb stores just in-frame clones and leaves some out. The sample shows about 280,000 clones, about 85% of them seen only once. Specimen: PBMCs or T cells enriched from blood (not recorded which). All receptors come from a woman aged 45-65 years who had recovered from COVID-19.

The chain joins TRBV6-5 to TRBJ2-1; 11 nucleotides agree with TRBD1. Germline V gene data show CDR1 as MNHEY and CDR2 as SVGAGI. The CDR3 is made up of 14 amino acids. J was trimmed by 4 bases and V by 11 bases; bases with no gene match: 7. The CDR3 region is CAGGDRGLYNEQFF. In DNA, the CDR3 is TGTGCCGGCGGGGACAGGGGGTTATACAATGAGCAGTTCTTC.

This clone was recorded once. The chain combines TRBV2 with TRBJ1-1; no firm D call. The CDR3 extends over 12 amino acids. Trimming removed 7 bases from V and 0 bases from J, with 6 bases in between. CDR1 is SNHLY and CDR2 is FYNNEI in the germline V gene. The CDR3 protein is CASIQMNTEAFF. The CDR3 DNA follows: TGTGCCAGCATTCAGATGAACACTGAAGCTTTCTTT.

A note on this clone: Additional DNA sequences in this sample encode the identical CDR3. The chain combines TRBV3-1 (or the pseudogene TRBV3-2) with TRBJ2-7; D ambiguous. Germline CDR1 reads LGHDT; CDR2 reads YNNKEL (reference sequence). The CDR3 spans 11 residues. V shed 1 base and J shed 7 bases, with 5 bases lying between them. The CDR3 loop reads CASSQASEQYF. The CDR3 DNA reads as TGTGCCAGCAGCCAAGCCTCGGAGCAGTACTTC.

The V call is TRBV5-6, the J call TRBJ2-1; 15 bases agree with TRBD2. Trimming took 5 bases from V and 6 from J; bases not matched to a gene: 6. From germline, CDR1 is SGHDT and CDR2 YYEEEE. This CDR3 is built from 16 residues. CDR3 DNA sequence: TGTGCCAGCAGATACGGACTAGCGGGAGGGGGCAATGAGCAGTTCTTC. Amino acid sequence: CASRYGLAGGGNEQFF.

The rearrangement uses TRBV5-1 and TRBJ1-4, with 7 bases identical to TRBD1. From germline, CDR1 is SGHRS and CDR2 YFSETQ. The V gene end was trimmed by 3 bases and the J gene end by 1 base; junction bases not matched to a gene: 12. The CDR3 loop spans 18 amino acids. This CDR3 reads CASSSEHTRQGTNEKLFF. The CDR3 DNA sequence: TGCGCCAGCAGCTCCGAACATACAAGACAGGGAACTAATGAAAAACTGTTTTTT.

The chain has TRBV7-9 and TRBJ2-3, with TRBD1 matching 7 bases. V dropped 5 bases and J dropped 4; count of bases not matched to a gene: 12. This CDR3 comprises 16 residues. Per the germline V gene, CDR1 is SEHNR and CDR2 is FQNEAQ (reference sequence). The CDR3 loop reads CASSPTDRAEADTQYF. CDR3 sequence (DNA): TGTGCCAGCAGCCCGACCGACAGGGCCGAAGCAGATACGCAGTATTTT.